These 24 T cell receptor beta chains share one sample of origin, sequenced in a study of OX40 agonist ivuxolimab in advanced cancers. Repertoires were generated with immunoSEQ multiplex PCR, while TCRdb's copy carries only in-frame clones and drops some. The sample shows approximately 100,000 clones, roughly 90% of them seen only once. Sequencing used CD4+ or CD8+ T cells sorted from blood, obtained in a trial of the OX40 agonist ivuxolimab. The source of these receptors is an adult with an advanced solid tumor such as melanoma, head and neck, liver or kidney cancer.

CDR3 residues: CASSEFMSAANYGYTF. In nucleotides, the CDR3 is TGTGCCAGCAGTGAATTCATGTCCGCTGCTAACTATGGCTACACCTTC. The chain carries TRBV6-1 and TRBJ1-2; D not certain. Trimming took off 2 bases at V and 0 bases at J, with 13 bases between the two ends. CDR3 length: 16 residues. Germline CDR1 MNHNS, CDR2 SASEGT.

The V gene is TRBV5-6, the J gene TRBJ1-2; no definite D call. The CDR3 is made up of 15 amino acids. CDR1 and CDR2 from the germline V gene are SGHDT and YYEEEE. V dropped 0 bases and J dropped 6 bases, with 15 bases sitting between them. CDR3 residues: CASSLAGEGFDGYTF. The CDR3 coding sequence is TGTGCCAGCAGCTTGGCCGGGGAAGGGTTCGATGGCTACACCTTC.

The chain uses TRBV5-1 and TRBJ2-7; perhaps TRBD1 as D (5 bases). This CDR3 contains 15 residues. Germline-derived CDR1 and CDR2 are SGHRS and YFSETQ. With 3 bases removed from V and 2 bases from J, the gap between germline ends came to 15 bases. In DNA form, the CDR3 reads TGCGCCAGCAGCTCCCTCGGACAAATTACCTACGAGCAGTACTTC. Translating it yields CASSSLGQITYEQYF.

The chain uses TRBV6-7 and TRBJ2-7; TRBD2 matches 8 bases. TRBV6-7 counts as an open reading frame of uncertain function. The V and J ends lost 6 bases and 2 bases, in that order; junction bases with no gene match: 3. This CDR3 is 13 amino acids long. In DNA form, the CDR3 reads TGTGCCAGCAGAACGGGGGGGCCCTACGAGCAGTACTTC. It encodes CASRTGGPYEQYF.

The rearrangement uses TRBV5-1 and TRBJ2-5, with 7 bases matching TRBD1. V gave up 6 bases and J gave up 1 base; unmatched junction bases: 9. This CDR3 has 15 residues. Germline V CDR1 and CDR2: SGHRS, YFSETQ. The CDR3 DNA sequence: TGCGCCAGCATTGAGGGGACAGACATCCAAGAGACCCAGTACTTC. Translating gives CASIEGTDIQETQYF. The full variable domain, with the rest looked up from reference TRBV5-1 and TRBJ2-5, is KAGVTQTPRYLIKTRGQQVTLSCSPISGHRSVSWYQQTPGQGLQFLFEYFSETQRNKGNFPGRFSGRQFSNSRSEMNVSTLELGDSALYLCASIEGTDIQETQYFGPGTRLLVL.

J is TRBJ1-4 and V is TRBV11-2; TRBD1 is a possible D gene (5 bases). The CDR3 is 13 amino acids. The V gene's germline CDR1 is SGHAT and CDR2 FQNNGV. Trimming shortened V by 2 bases and J by 6 bases, and 7 bases separated the two germline ends. The CDR3 sequence: CASSLQGHEKLFF. The CDR3 nucleotides read TGTGCCAGCAGCTTACAGGGACATGAAAAACTGTTTTTT.

The V call is TRBV19, the J call TRBJ1-1; D may be TRBD1 (5 bases). Germline values: CDR1 LNHDA, CDR2 SQIVND (reference sequence). With 5 bases removed from V and 1 base from J, the gap between germline ends came to 11 bases. This CDR3 is 14 amino acids long. The CDR3 reads CASSRRGENTEAFF. DNA of the CDR3: TGTGCCAGTAGTCGGAGGGGAGAGAACACTGAAGCTTTCTTT.

The chain carries TRBV19 and TRBJ2-7; no clear D gene. The ends were cut back, 3 bases at V and 3 bases at J, with 12 bases in the middle. The length of the CDR3 is 14 residues. The germline V gene has CDR1 LNHDA and CDR2 SQIVND (reference sequence). The CDR3 spells CASSISHGNYEQYF. For the CDR3, the DNA is TGTGCCAGTAGTATTTCCCATGGTAACTACGAGCAGTACTTC.

The V gene is TRBV5-1, the J gene TRBJ2-7; tentative D call: TRBD1 (6 bases). With 3 bases removed from V and 2 bases from J, the gap between germline ends came to 12 bases. This CDR3 spans 14 amino acids. Germline CDR1 SGHRS, CDR2 YFSETQ. CDR3 sequence (DNA): TGCGCCAGCAGCTCGCAGGGGTCTACCTACGAGCAGTACTTC. Protein: CASSSQGSTYEQYF.

The chain recombines TRBV9 with TRBJ1-3, with D possibly matching TRBD1 (5 bases). CDR1 is SGDLS, CDR2 YYNGEE, per germline. The CDR3 totals 12 residues. Deletions cut 7 bases from V and 4 bases from J, with 9 bases between. CDR3 DNA sequence: TGTGCCAGCGGGGGACCCGGAAACACCATATATTTT. Encoded protein: CASGGPGNTIYF.

V usage is TRBV7-2 and J usage is TRBJ1-2; 7 bases align to TRBD1. The CDR3 is made up of 14 amino acids. CDR1 and CDR2 (germline): SGHTA, FQGNSA. Trimming at V came to 4 bases and at J to 4 bases, leaving 6 bases not matched to a gene. Here the CDR3 DNA reads TGTGCCAGCAGCTCCGGGACAGTAAGCTATGGCTACACCTTC. Its translation is CASSSGTVSYGYTF.

V is TRBV18 and J is TRBJ1-2, with D perhaps TRBD1 (6 bases). CDR1 is KGHSH, CDR2 LQKENI, per germline. V was trimmed by 4 bases and J by 8 bases, leaving 14 bases between them. The CDR3 extends over 13 amino acids. This chain's CDR3 is CASSQGQSSGYTF. In DNA, the CDR3 is TGTGCCAGCTCACAAGGACAGAGCAGCGGCTACACCTTC.

CDR3 in amino acids: CASSQESGDTEAFF. CDR3 coding DNA: TGCGCCAGCAGCCAAGAAAGCGGGGACACTGAAGCTTTCTTT. This sequence joins TRBV4-3 and TRBJ1-1; D gene unclear. V was shortened by 0 bases and J by 3 bases, with 8 bases between the two germline ends. Germline CDR1 LGHNA, CDR2 YSLEER. The CDR3 is 14 amino acids.

The V and J genes are TRBV7-9 and TRBJ2-3, with a possible D match to TRBD2 (5 bases). Germline V gene lookup returns CDR1 SEHNR and CDR2 FQNEAQ (reference sequence). The CDR3 runs 14 residues. V was cut by 3 bases and J by 5 bases, with 12 bases left in between. CDR3 nucleotide sequence: TGTGCCAGCAGCTTCTCGCTAGAGGGAGATACGCAGTATTTT. Amino acids: CASSFSLEGDTQYF.

This clone appeared a single time. The chain combines TRBV6-5 with TRBJ1-3; a weak D match, TRBD1 (5 bases). V lost 4 bases and J lost 0, with 13 bases in between. Germline V CDR1 and CDR2: MNHEY, SVGAGI. This CDR3 is built from 16 residues. The CDR3 nucleotides are TGTGCCAGCAGTTTAACCGACAGACACTCTGGAAACACCATATATTTT. Translation gives CASSLTDRHSGNTIYF.

This sequence joins TRBV28 and TRBJ2-7, with 8 bases lining up with TRBD1. The CDR3 covers 15 residues. Germline CDR1 is MDHEN and CDR2 is SYDVKM. V gave up 5 bases and J gave up 0 bases; unmatched junction bases: 6. CDR3 residues: CASSLAGGFSYEQYF. In DNA form, the CDR3 reads TGTGCCAGCAGTCTAGCAGGGGGCTTCTCCTACGAGCAGTACTTC.

The chain carries TRBV11-2 and TRBJ1-2, with 7 positions matching TRBD1. Germline assignment: CDR1 SGHAT and CDR2 FQNNGV. The CDR3 is 13 residues long. V dropped 5 bases and J dropped 3; count of bases not matched to a gene: 3. The CDR3 reads CASSQGQDYGYTF. The CDR3 region has the DNA TGTGCCAGCAGCCAAGGACAGGACTATGGCTACACCTTC.

The V gene is TRBV7-2, the J gene TRBJ2-1; possibly TRBD1 or TRBD2 for D (5 bases each). The germline V gene encodes CDR1 SGHTA and CDR2 FQGNSA. The CDR3 loop spans 14 amino acids. Trimming cost V 3 bases and J 4 bases, with 10 bases left between them. For the CDR3, the DNA is TGTGCCAGCAGCTTCGTCTGGGGGTACAATGAGCAGTTCTTC. Its translation is CASSFVWGYNEQFF.

V is TRBV7-9 and J is TRBJ2-7, with D maybe TRBD1 (7 bases). From germline, CDR1 is SEHNR and CDR2 FQNEAQ (reference sequence). V lost 2 bases and J 2 bases, leaving 10 bases between the germline ends. The CDR3 has 14 amino acids. The CDR3 DNA reads as TGTGCCAGCAGCTTACAGGGGGAGGCCTACGAGCAGTACTTC. It encodes CASSLQGEAYEQYF.

A remark on this clone: One end of the junction fails to match germline, which may point to a read error. The chain has TRBV4-3 and TRBJ1-6; D call uncertain. Germline-derived CDR1 and CDR2 are LGHNA and YSLEER. This CDR3 is 15 amino acids long. The CDR3 reads CASSQELLDRSRLHF. The CDR3 DNA sequence: TGCGCCAGCAGCCAAGAACTCCTCGACCGGTCACGCCTCCACTTT.

CDR3 in amino acids: CASRLADFSYEQYF. DNA of the CDR3: TGTGCCAGCAGGTTAGCAGATTTCTCCTACGAGCAGTACTTC. The J gene is TRBJ2-7, the V gene TRBV28; no clear D gene. CDR1 is MDHEN and CDR2 is SYDVKM in the germline V gene. The CDR3 has 14 amino acids. Trimming left V 6 bases short and J 0 bases short, with 12 bases between. The full variable domain, rest sourced from reference TRBV28 and TRBJ2-7, is DVKVTQSSRYLVKRTGEKVFLECVQDMDHENMFWYRQDPGLGLRLIYFSYDVKMKEKGDIPEGYSVSREKKERFSLILESASTNQTSMYLCASRLADFSYEQYFGPGTRLTVT.

The rearrangement joins TRBV7-8 to TRBJ1-5, with D possibly TRBD1 on 6 matching bases. Trimming removed 2 bases from V and 7 bases from J, with 12 bases in between. Germline V lookup: CDR1 SGHVS, CDR2 FQNEAQ. The CDR3 extends over 14 amino acids. CDR3 DNA sequence: TGTGCCAGCAGCTTAAACAGGGTCAGCCAGCCCCAGCATTTT. It specifies CASSLNRVSQPQHF.

This chain links TRBV5-6 with TRBJ1-2, with D unclear. The germline gives CDR1 SGHDT, CDR2 YYEEEE. Trimming took 0 bases from V and 1 from J, leaving 7 bases between them. The length of the CDR3 is 14 residues. CDR3 region: CASSLGQVNYGYTF. The CDR3 DNA sequence: TGTGCCAGCAGCTTGGGGCAGGTTAACTATGGCTACACCTTC.

This clone was found a few times. This chain uses TRBV4-1 with TRBJ1-2; no reliable D call. Trimming shortened V by 2 bases and J by 4 bases, and 20 bases separated the two germline ends. The CDR3 is 17 amino acids. Germline V CDR1 and CDR2: MGHRA, YSYEKL. As DNA, the CDR3 is TGCGCCAGCAGCCAACCGGAATTGAGGTGGGCGAGCTATGGCTACACCTTC. As protein: CASSQPELRWASYGYTF.